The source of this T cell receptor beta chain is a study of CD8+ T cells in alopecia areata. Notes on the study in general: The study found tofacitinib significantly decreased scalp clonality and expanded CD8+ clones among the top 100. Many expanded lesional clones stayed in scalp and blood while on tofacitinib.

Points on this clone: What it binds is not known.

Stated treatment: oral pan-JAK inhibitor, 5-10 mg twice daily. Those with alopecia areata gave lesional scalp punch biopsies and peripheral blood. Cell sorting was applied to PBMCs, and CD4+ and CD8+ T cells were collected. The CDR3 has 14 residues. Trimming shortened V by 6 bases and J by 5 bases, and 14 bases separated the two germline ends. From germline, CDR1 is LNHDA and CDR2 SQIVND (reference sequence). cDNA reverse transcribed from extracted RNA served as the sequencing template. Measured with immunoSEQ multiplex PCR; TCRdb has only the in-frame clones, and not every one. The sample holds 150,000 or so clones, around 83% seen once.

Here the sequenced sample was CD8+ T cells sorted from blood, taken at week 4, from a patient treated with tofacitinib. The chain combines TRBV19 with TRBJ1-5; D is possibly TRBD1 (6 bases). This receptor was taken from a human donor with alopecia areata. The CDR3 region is CASRDRTAYQPQHF. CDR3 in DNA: TGTGCCAGTAGGGATAGGACAGCCTATCAGCCCCAGCATTTT.